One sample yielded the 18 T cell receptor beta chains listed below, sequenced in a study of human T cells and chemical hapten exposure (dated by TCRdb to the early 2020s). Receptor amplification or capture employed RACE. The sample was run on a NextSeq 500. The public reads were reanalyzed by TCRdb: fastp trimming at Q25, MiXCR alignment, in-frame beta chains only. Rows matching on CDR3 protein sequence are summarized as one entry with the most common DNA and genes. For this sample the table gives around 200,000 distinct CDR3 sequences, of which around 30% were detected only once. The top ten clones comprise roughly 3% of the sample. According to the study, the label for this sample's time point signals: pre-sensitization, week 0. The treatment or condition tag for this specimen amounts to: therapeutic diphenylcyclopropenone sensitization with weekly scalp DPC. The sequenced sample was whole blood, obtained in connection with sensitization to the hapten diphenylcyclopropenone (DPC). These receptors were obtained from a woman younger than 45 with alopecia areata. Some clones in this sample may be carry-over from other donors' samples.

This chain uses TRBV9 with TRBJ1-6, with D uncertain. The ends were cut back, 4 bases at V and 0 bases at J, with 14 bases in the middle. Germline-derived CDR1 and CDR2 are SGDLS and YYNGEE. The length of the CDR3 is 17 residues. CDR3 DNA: TGTGCCAGCAGCTCGGGGTCGGGTAGCTCCTATAATTCACCCCTCCACTTT. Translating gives CASSSGSGSSYNSPLHF.

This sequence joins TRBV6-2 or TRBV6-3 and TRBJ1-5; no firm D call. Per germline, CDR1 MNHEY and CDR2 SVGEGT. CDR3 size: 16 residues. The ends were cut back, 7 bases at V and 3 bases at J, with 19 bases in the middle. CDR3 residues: CASNPLWSKPNQPQHF. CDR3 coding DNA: TGTGCCAGCAACCCACTTTGGAGCAAACCCAATCAGCCCCAGCATTTT.

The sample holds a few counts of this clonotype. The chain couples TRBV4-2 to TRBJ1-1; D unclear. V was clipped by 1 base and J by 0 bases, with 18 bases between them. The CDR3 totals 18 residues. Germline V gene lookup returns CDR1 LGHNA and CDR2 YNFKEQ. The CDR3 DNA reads TGTGCCAGCAGCCAAGGGGAAGGACGTGAGGGTTTGAACACTGAAGCTTTCTTT. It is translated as CASSQGEGREGLNTEAFF.

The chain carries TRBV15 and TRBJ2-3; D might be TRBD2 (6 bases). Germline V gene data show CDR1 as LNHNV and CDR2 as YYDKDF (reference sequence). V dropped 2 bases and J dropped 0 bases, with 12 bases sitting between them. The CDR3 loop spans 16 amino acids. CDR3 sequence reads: CATSRPGSSSTDTQYF. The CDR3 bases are TGTGCCACCAGCAGACCCGGGAGTTCTAGCACAGATACGCAGTATTTT.

The CDR3 nucleotides are TGTGCCAGCAGCGCCGGGGCAGGGAGTTATGGCTACACCTTC. This translates into CASSAGAGSYGYTF. This chain joins TRBV7-8 and TRBJ1-2; tentatively, D is TRBD1 (5 bases). Trimming shortened V by 5 bases and J by 5 bases, and 15 bases separated the two germline ends. From germline, CDR1 is SGHVS and CDR2 FQNEAQ. The CDR3 length is 14 residues.

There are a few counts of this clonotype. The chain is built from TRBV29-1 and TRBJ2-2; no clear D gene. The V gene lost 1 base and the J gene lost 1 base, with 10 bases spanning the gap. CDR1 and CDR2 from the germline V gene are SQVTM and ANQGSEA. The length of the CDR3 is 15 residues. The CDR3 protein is CSVEVRDQNTGELFF. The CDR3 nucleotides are TGCAGCGTTGAAGTAAGGGATCAGAACACCGGGGAGCTGTTTTTT.

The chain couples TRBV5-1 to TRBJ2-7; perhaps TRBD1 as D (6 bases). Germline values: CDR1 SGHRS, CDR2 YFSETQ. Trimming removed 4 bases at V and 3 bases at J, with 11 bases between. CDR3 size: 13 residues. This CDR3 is CASSQGHRYEQYF. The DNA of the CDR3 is TGCGCCAGCAGCCAGGGACACCGCTACGAGCAGTACTTC.

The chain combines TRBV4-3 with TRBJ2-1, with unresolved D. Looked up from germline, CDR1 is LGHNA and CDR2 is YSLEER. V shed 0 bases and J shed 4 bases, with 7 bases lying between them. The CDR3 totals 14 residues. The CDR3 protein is CASSQDRFYNEQFF. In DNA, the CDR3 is TGCGCCAGCAGCCAAGACAGATTTTACAATGAGCAGTTCTTC.

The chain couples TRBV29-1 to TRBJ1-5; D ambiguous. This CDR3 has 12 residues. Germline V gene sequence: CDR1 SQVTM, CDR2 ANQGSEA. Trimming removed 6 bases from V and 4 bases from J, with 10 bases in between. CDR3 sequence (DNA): TGCAGCGTCTCGGACTTTAATCAGCCCCAGCATTTT. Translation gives CSVSDFNQPQHF. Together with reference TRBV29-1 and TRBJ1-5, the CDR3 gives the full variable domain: SAVISQKPSRDICQRGTSLTIQCQVDSQVTMMFWYRQQPGQSLTLIATANQGSEATYESGFVIDKFPISRPNLTFSTLTVSNMSPEDSSIYLCSVSDFNQPQHFGDGTRLSIL.

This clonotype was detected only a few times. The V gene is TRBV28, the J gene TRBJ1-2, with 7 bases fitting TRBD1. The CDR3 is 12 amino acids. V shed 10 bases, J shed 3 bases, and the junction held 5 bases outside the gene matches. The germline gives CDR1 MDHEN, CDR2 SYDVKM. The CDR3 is CAIDGTDYGYTF. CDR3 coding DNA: TGTGCCATCGATGGGACAGACTATGGCTACACCTTC.

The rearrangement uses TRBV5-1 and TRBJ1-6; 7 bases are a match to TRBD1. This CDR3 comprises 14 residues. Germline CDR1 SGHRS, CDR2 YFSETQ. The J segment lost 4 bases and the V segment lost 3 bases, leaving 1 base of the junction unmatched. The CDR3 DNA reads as TGCGCCAGCAGCTCGACAGGGTATAATTCACCCCTCCACTTT. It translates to CASSSTGYNSPLHF.

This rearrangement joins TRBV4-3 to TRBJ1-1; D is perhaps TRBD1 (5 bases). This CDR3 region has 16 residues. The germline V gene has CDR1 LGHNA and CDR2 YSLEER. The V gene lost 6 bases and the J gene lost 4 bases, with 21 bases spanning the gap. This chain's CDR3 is CASSHSPSGARTEAFF. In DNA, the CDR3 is TGCGCCAGCAGTCATTCCCCCTCCGGGGCGCGCACTGAAGCTTTCTTT.

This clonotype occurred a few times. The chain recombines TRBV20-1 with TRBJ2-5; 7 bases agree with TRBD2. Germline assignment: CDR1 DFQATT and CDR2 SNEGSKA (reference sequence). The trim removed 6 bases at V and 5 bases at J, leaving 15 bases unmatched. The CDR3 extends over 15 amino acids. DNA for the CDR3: TGCAGTGCAGATAGGCGGGAGCGTGGCAGGGAGACCCAGTACTTC. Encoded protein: CSADRRERGRETQYF.

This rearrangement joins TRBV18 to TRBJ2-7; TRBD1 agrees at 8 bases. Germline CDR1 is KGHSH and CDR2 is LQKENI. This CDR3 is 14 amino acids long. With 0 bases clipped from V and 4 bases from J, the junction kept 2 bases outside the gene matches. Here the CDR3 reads CASSPPTGVYEQYF. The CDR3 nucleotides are TGTGCCAGCTCACCACCGACAGGGGTTTACGAGCAGTACTTC.

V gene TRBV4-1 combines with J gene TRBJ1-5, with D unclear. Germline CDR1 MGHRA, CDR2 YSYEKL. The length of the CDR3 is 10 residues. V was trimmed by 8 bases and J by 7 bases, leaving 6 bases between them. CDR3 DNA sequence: TGCGCCAGCGGGGTACAGCCCCAGCATTTT. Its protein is CASGVQPQHF.

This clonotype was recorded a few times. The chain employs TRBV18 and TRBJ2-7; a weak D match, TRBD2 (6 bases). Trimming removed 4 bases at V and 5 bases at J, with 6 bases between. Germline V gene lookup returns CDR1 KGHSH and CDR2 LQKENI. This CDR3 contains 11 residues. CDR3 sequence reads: CASSRGDEQYF. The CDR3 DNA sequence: TGTGCCAGCTCACGGGGGGACGAGCAGTACTTC. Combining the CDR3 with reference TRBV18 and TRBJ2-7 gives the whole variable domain NAGVMQNPRHLVRRRGQEARLRCSPMKGHSHVYWYRQLPEEGLKFMVYLQKENIIDESGMPKERFSAEFPKEGPSILRIQQVVRGDSAAYFCASSRGDEQYFGPGTRLTVT.

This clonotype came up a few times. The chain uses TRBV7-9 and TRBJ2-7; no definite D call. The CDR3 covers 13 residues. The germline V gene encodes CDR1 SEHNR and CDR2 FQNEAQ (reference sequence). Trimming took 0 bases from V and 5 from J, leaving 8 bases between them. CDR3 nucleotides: TGTGCCAGCAGCTTAGCGGGGTGGAACGAGCAGTACTTC. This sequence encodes CASSLAGWNEQYF.

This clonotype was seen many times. DNA for the CDR3: TGTGCCAGCAGCGTCACAGACGGACAGGGGGCGCCTGGGGCCAACGTCCTGACTTTC. Protein product: CASSVTDGQGAPGANVLTF. This sequence joins TRBV9 and TRBJ2-6, with 11 nucleotides matching TRBD1. J lost 2 bases, V lost 2 bases, and 9 bases had no gene match. The CDR3 has 19 amino acids. Germline CDR1 SGDLS, CDR2 YYNGEE.